This T cell receptor beta chain stems from a study of T cell responses to AZD1222 COVID-19 vaccine. Broader study findings: Two AZD1222 doses significantly raised spike-specific TCR breadth and depth over controls.

The CDR3 has 18 residues. CDR1 and CDR2 (germline): LGHDT, YNNKEL (reference sequence). V lost 1 base to trimming and J lost 1 base; unmatched junction nucleotides: 9. Concerning this clone itself: Its antigen is as yet unknown.

Using immunoSEQ multiplex PCR, the repertoire was profiled, and TCRdb retains in-frame clones only, with some absent. The data show under 150,000 clones, over 90% seen once. The chain uses TRBV3-1 (or the pseudogene TRBV3-2) and TRBJ2-3; TRBD2 aligns across 9 bases. Sequencing was performed on peripheral blood, taken on day 0 of AZD1222 vaccination. The sequence came from an adult in good health. Written as DNA, the CDR3 is TGTGCCAGCAGCCAAGCTCACGGTAGCGGGGGACGCACAGATACGCAGTATTTT. Amino acids: CASSQAHGSGGRTDTQYF.